These 13 T cell receptor beta chains originate from one sample sequenced in a study of blood T cell repertoires in COVID-19 (dated by TCRdb to the early 2020s). Preparation of the library involved the immunoSEQ multiplex PCR assay. TCRdb took this table from immuneACCESS and kept in-frame rearrangements with V and J called. Such tables lack part of the clones; where checked against another copy, unresolved V genes explain under half of the gap, and the rest is unexplained. For this sample there are tens of thousands of clones; about four fifths appear just once. The ten top clones hold roughly 15% of the sample. Sequencing was carried out using peripheral blood. All receptors come from a man aged 45-60 years with active or convalescent COVID-19.

The chain combines TRBV9 with TRBJ1-2; TRBD1 agrees at 8 bases. Germline V CDR1 and CDR2: SGDLS, YYNGEE. Trimming at V came to 4 bases and at J to 4 bases, leaving 12 bases not matched to a gene. The CDR3 is made up of 16 amino acids. The CDR3 DNA reads as TGTGCCAGCAGCCCCGAAGGCAGGGGGCATAGCTATGGCTACACCTTC. This sequence encodes CASSPEGRGHSYGYTF.

The chain employs TRBV6-5 and TRBJ2-5; D perhaps matches TRBD2 (7 bases). CDR1 is MNHEY, CDR2 SVGAGI, per germline. This CDR3 spans 15 amino acids. V dropped 4 bases and J dropped 3 bases, with 15 bases sitting between them. CDR3 loop: CASSLDGGGEETQYF. CDR3 DNA: TGTGCCAGCAGTTTGGACGGAGGGGGGGAAGAGACCCAGTACTTC.

This chain joins TRBV19 and TRBJ1-2; D remains unclear. Trimming took off 8 bases at V and 0 bases at J, with 13 bases between the two ends. The CDR3 has 14 amino acids. The germline CDR1 and CDR2 sequences are LNHDA and SQIVND (reference sequence). CDR3 protein: CASRQPSSNYGYTF. The CDR3 region has the DNA TGTGCCAGTCGACAACCCTCATCTAACTATGGCTACACCTTC.

This clone has a single count. The chain joins TRBV25-1 to TRBJ1-2; the D gene is possibly TRBD1 (6 bases). CDR3 size: 11 residues. Trimming shortened V by 8 bases and J by 8 bases, and 12 bases separated the two germline ends. Germline assignment: CDR1 MGHDK and CDR2 SYGVNS. The CDR3 coding sequence is TGTGCCAGCGCTAACAGGGTCGGCTACACCTTC. Protein product: CASANRVGYTF.

The chain combines TRBV7-8 with TRBJ1-1, with 8 bases matching TRBD1. Trimming at V came to 5 bases and at J to 0 bases, leaving 2 bases not matched to a gene. Looked up from germline, CDR1 is SGHVS and CDR2 is FQNEAQ. The CDR3 is made up of 14 amino acids. CDR3 bases: TGTGCCAGCAGCCAGACAGGGGTGAACACTGAAGCTTTCTTT. Translating gives CASSQTGVNTEAFF. The variable domain in full, completed from reference TRBV7-8 and TRBJ1-1, reads GAGVSQSPRYKVAKRGQDVALRCDPISGHVSLFWYQQALGQGPEFLTYFQNEAQLDKSGLPSDRFFAERPEGSVSTLKIQRTQQEDSAVYLCASSQTGVNTEAFFGQGTRLTVV.

The V call is TRBV7-9, the J call TRBJ2-3, with 8 bases identical to TRBD2. CDR3 length: 17 amino acids. Germline V gene data show CDR1 as SEHNR and CDR2 as FQNEAQ (reference sequence). Trimming took 0 bases from V and 2 from J; bases not matched to a gene: 7. The CDR3 loop reads CASSLALSRGVTDTQYF. The CDR3 bases are TGTGCCAGCAGCTTAGCGCTTTCGCGGGGGGTCACAGATACGCAGTATTTT.

This rearrangement joins TRBV11-2 to TRBJ2-5, with TRBD2 matching 9 bases. The V and J ends lost 2 bases and 5 bases, in that order; junction bases with no gene match: 6. Germline CDR1 reads SGHAT; CDR2 reads FQNNGV. CDR3 length: 15 amino acids. CDR3 bases: TGTGCCAGCAGCTTATGGGCGGGGGGGGAGGAGACCCAGTACTTC. Protein sequence: CASSLWAGGEETQYF.

The gene calls are TRBV19 and TRBJ2-1; 12 nucleotides agree with TRBD2. Germline trimming cut 5 bases from V and 4 bases from J; bases unmatched to any gene: 6. Per germline, CDR1 LNHDA and CDR2 SQIVND (reference sequence). This CDR3 comprises 16 residues. CDR3 DNA: TGTGCCAGTAGTCTGACTAGCGGGGGCCAATACAATGAGCAGTTCTTC. Amino acids: CASSLTSGGQYNEQFF.

V is TRBV5-1 and J is TRBJ2-7, with 10 positions matching TRBD2. This CDR3 has 14 amino acids. Trimming cost V 6 bases and J 5 bases; bases outside gene matches: 8. Germline V gene sequence: CDR1 SGHRS, CDR2 YFSETQ. The CDR3 DNA reads TGCGCCAGCAAAACCGGGACTAGCGCCAACGAGCAGTACTTC. This sequence encodes CASKTGTSANEQYF.

The V gene is TRBV11-2, the J gene TRBJ1-1, with D tentatively TRBD1 (6 bases). Germline lookup yields CDR1 SGHAT and CDR2 FQNNGV. Trimming left V 6 bases short and J 1 base short, with 9 bases between. CDR3 length equals 13 residues. The CDR3 region has the DNA TGTGCCAGCAGACGGGGACAGAACACTGAAGCTTTCTTT. The encoded protein is CASRRGQNTEAFF.

The chain combines TRBV5-6 with TRBJ1-3; maybe TRBD1 (5 bases). Germline loops: CDR1 SGHDT, CDR2 YYEEEE. The CDR3 sequence is 16 residues long. Trimming took off 4 bases at V and 0 bases at J, with 14 bases between the two ends. CDR3 DNA: TGTGCCAGCAGCCTTCAGGGTTCTCACTCTGGAAACACCATATATTTT. This sequence encodes CASSLQGSHSGNTIYF.

The chain joins TRBV7-2 to TRBJ2-2, with D perhaps matching TRBD1 (7 bases). V was pared by 5 bases and J by 4 bases, with 14 bases between. The CDR3 is 15 residues long. Germline V gives CDR1 SGHTA, CDR2 FQGNSA. The CDR3 nucleotides read TGTGCCAGCAGCGAGTCAGGGGGGCGCACCGGGGAGCTGTTTTTT. It encodes CASSESGGRTGELFF.

The V call is TRBV20-1, the J call TRBJ1-1; no clear D gene. The CDR3 consists of 13 residues. Germline V CDR1 and CDR2: DFQATT, SNEGSKA (reference sequence). V was pared by 3 bases and J by 0 bases, with 8 bases between. The CDR3 reads CSASLTVNTEAFF. CDR3 DNA: TGCAGTGCTAGTCTGACTGTGAACACTGAAGCTTTCTTT.